This TCR beta chain was recorded in a study of control samples from healthy donors and cancer patients. Sequencing was performed with immunoSEQ multiplex PCR; in TCRdb, only in-frame clones are kept and a portion is missing. The profile shows about 75,000 clones, about 93% of them singletons. J gave up 5 bases and V 1 base, and 1 base lay outside the gene matches. CDR1 and CDR2 (germline): GTSNPN, SVGIG (reference sequence). The CDR3 is made up of 12 amino acids. Sequenced material: blood. This chain links TRBV30 with TRBJ2-7; 8 nucleotides agree with TRBD1. This TCR was recovered from a woman aged 40 to 55 in good health. The CDR3 coding sequence is TGTGCCTGGAGTGCGGACAGGGACGAGCAGTACTTC. It translates to CAWSADRDEQYF.